Listed below are T cell receptor beta chains from one sample, sequenced in a study of PD-L1 blockade in urothelial cancer. Generated by immunoSEQ multiplex PCR, the TCRdb table keeps only in-frame clones and is missing some. The sample has around 110,000 clones, roughly 91% seen once. Sequenced material: PBMCs, taken around atezolizumab (anti-PD-L1) treatment. Receptors were obtained from a man in his 60s with urothelial cancer. Each CDR3 is given with its conserved first and last residue. Fields, in order: J gene, V gene, clone size, D gene, CDR3 protein, CDR3 DNA. A D gene is named only where the DNA matches it firmly. Some rows mark clone size as missing; the rest say once, few, many or name a class of expanded clone.

>TRBJ2-1|TRBV27|few|TRBD2
CASSLGGGGAGEQFF
TGTGCCAGCAGTCTAGGGGGCGGGGGGGCCGGTGAGCAGTTCTTC
>TRBJ2-5|TRBV6-1|NA|TRBD2
CASSQSGRADETQYF
TGTGCCAGCAGTCAGAGCGGGAGGGCCGACGAGACCCAGTACTTC
>TRBJ1-5|TRBV6-1|NA|TRBD1
CASTDRVYQPQHF
TGTGCCAGCACCGACAGGGTGTACCAGCCCCAGCATTTT
>TRBJ2-7|TRBV7-2|NA|NA
CASSPGVGEQYF
TGTGCCAGCAGCCCAGGGGTGGGCGAGCAGTACTTC
>TRBJ2-7|TRBV5-1|once|TRBD2
CASSGERASGRGTYEQYF
TGCGCCAGCAGCGGAGAAAGGGCTAGCGGGAGAGGAACCTACGAGCAGTACTTC
>TRBJ2-2|TRBV5-1|NA|NA
CASSLPSPGTGELFF
TGCGCCAGCAGCCTCCCCTCCCCGGGCACCGGGGAGCTGTTTTTT
>TRBJ2-7|TRBV30|NA|NA
CAWGEGVGEQYF
TGTGCCTGGGGAGAGGGGGTCGGGGAGCAGTACTTC
>TRBJ1-1|TRBV2|NA|TRBD1
CASSVGTDEAFF
TGTGCCAGCAGTGTTGGGACAGATGAAGCTTTCTTT
>TRBJ2-5|TRBV29-1|NA|TRBD2
CSGREGETQYF
TGCAGCGGCCGGGAGGGAGAGACCCAGTACTTC
>TRBJ2-5|TRBV7-6|once|TRBD2
CASSLGRLAGQETQYF
TGTGCCAGCAGCTTAGGTCGGCTAGCGGGACAGGAGACCCAGTACTTC
>TRBJ2-2|TRBV11-2|NA|NA
CASSFSAGRGTGELFF
TGTGCCAGCAGCTTTTCGGCGGGAAGAGGCACCGGGGAGCTGTTTTTT
>TRBJ2-3|TRBV2|once|NA
CASSSAEGTDTQYF
TGTGCCAGCTCCTCGGCGGAGGGCACAGATACGCAGTATTTT
>TRBJ1-5|TRBV6-1|NA|NA
CASSDGHPLPQHF
TGTGCCAGCAGTGACGGACACCCATTACCCCAGCATTTT
>TRBJ2-7|TRBV7-9|once|TRBD2
CASSQSGGPGGEQYF
TGTGCCAGCAGCCAGAGCGGGGGGCCGGGAGGCGAGCAGTACTTC
>TRBJ2-2|TRBV11-2|NA|NA
CASSLSSFGELFF
TGTGCCAGCAGCCTTTCTAGTTTCGGGGAGCTGTTTTTT
>TRBJ2-1|TRBV15|NA|TRBD2
CATSREGLAGDEQFF
TGTGCCACCAGCAGAGAGGGACTAGCGGGGGATGAGCAGTTCTTC
>TRBJ2-4|TRBV6-1|NA|NA
CASRTAGVPNIQYF
TGTGCCAGCAGAACGGCAGGGGTTCCCAACATTCAGTACTTC